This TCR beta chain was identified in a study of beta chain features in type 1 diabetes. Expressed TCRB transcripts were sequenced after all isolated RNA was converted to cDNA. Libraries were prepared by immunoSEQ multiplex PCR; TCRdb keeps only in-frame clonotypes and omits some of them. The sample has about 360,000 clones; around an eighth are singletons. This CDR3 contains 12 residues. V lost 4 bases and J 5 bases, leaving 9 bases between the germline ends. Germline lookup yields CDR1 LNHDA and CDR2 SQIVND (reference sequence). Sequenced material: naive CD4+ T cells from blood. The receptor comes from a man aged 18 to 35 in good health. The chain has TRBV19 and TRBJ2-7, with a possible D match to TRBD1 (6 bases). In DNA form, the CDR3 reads TGTGCCAGTAGTAACAGGGTCCACGAGCAGTACTTC. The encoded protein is CASSNRVHEQYF. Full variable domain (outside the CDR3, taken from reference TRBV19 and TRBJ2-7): DGGITQSPKYLFRKEGQNVTLSCEQNLNHDAMYWYRQDPGQGLRLIYYSQIVNDFQKGDIAEGYSVSREKKESFPLTVTSAQKNPTAFYLCASSNRVHEQYFGPGTRLTVT.